This TCR beta chain was captured by sequencing in a study of OX40 agonist ivuxolimab in advanced cancers. A note on the overall study: Ivuxolimab was a fully human IgG2 agonistic monoclonal antibody targeting the costimulatory receptor OX40 (CD134). Partial responses occurred in three dose-escalation patients: two with cutaneous melanoma and one with hepatocellular carcinoma. In the dose-escalation cohort, 75% to 85% of patients were male, and the mean age was roughly 60 years with a range of about 20 to 80. Peripheral TCRbeta sequencing aimed to test whether ivuxolimab altered TCR sequence diversity and caused clonal T-cell expansion. The monotherapy dose-escalation portion (N of about 57 patients) of the phase I ivuxolimab trial is reported in the paper. Prior anti-PD-1, anti-PD-L1 or anti-CTLA-4 therapy was permitted, and checkpoint inhibitors had been received by roughly 42% of dose-escalation patients. Among the 52 dose-escalation patients, around 19 had hepatocellular carcinoma, approximately 15 melanoma, 9 renal cell carcinoma and 9 head and neck cancer. Intravenous ivuxolimab was administered to patients every 2 weeks at six dose levels: 0.01, 0.1, 0.3, 1.5, 3 and 10 mg/kg. The paper as a whole reports these results and caveats: The antigen specificity of the clonally expanded peripheral T cells was not determined. At doses from 0.1 to 3.0 mg/kg, clonal expansion was seen in both CD4+ and CD8+ blood T cells between baseline and week 6. On average, CD8+ T cells showed more expanded clones than CD4+ T cells after ivuxolimab. In partial responders in the 0.1-3.0 mg/kg groups, normalized peripheral clonal expansion was found to be among the lowest, especially among CD8+ T cells. Low levels of normalized T-cell clonal expansion were also seen in some nonresponding patients.

CDR3 length: 13 amino acids, cysteine to phenylalanine. Here the CDR3 DNA is all that survives: 39 bases in frame from base 1. V sheds 3 bases and J sheds 3 bases, leaving 9 bases between their ends. CDR1 is given as SEHNR and CDR2 as FQNEAQ, both from the germline V gene (reference sequence). Genomic DNA was isolated from the sorted cells so that the TCRbeta CDR3 region could be sequenced. The immunoSEQ Assay was used for sequencing of TCRbeta CDR3 regions. TCRdb obtained this table from immuneACCESS and retained in-frame rearrangements with V and J assigned. These tables miss some clones; where compared with another copy, unresolved V genes account for less than half of the shortfall, and the remainder is unexplained. This sample has around 79,000 clones in its table, and about 90% of those were observed once. Of the sample, 0.7% to 1% is held by the ten largest clones. Note on this clone: Its target antigen remains unknown. No quality values exist for individual bases; no much larger clone is one base distant.

The trial excluded patients who had a history of autoimmune disease or were on systemic immunosuppression. Peripheral blood for TCR sequencing was collected from all dose cohorts at baseline, on cycle 4 day 1, and on cycle 7 day 1. The samples were taken from a phase I, first-in-human, multicenter, open-label dose-escalation trial of ivuxolimab. The trial enrolled adults with locally advanced or metastatic head and neck squamous cell, hepatocellular, melanoma or renal cell carcinoma. Before TCR sequencing, CD4+ and CD8+ T cells were separately sorted from peripheral blood. Recombination connected TRBV7-9 to TRBJ2-7, and possibly TRBD1, on 6 matching bases. This receptor was obtained from an adult with an advanced solid tumor such as melanoma, head and neck, liver or kidney cancer. Sequencing used CD4+ or CD8+ T cells sorted from blood, obtained in a trial of the OX40 agonist ivuxolimab. The CDR3 region has the sequence CASSFQQGYEQYF. The DNA reads as follows: TGTGCCAGCAGCTTTCAACAGGGCTACGAGCAGTACTTC.